Sequencing of this TCR beta chain was carried out in a study of shared clonotypes between healthy human individuals. Study outcomes and limitations: Clonotypes shared by all four sorted-subset donors had higher generation probabilities than non-shared clonotypes.

It was at deep level that the assay was run. In the authors' workflow: ImmunoSEQ gave junction-only sequences without quality scores, so filtering differed. Here immunoSEQ multiplex PCR was the method, and the copy in TCRdb shows in-frame clones only, minus some. That table is the source of V, J and clone size, and D and trimming were worked out from the DNA. This table has roughly 850,000 clones, about 96% appearing once. Positively selected for CCR7, the CD45RO-negative cells used as naive CD8 cells excluded terminally differentiated effector memory CD45RA+ cells. The donors, healthy adults who were HIV-negative, had experienced no recent acute infections or vaccinations. CDR1 and CDR2 from the germline V gene are SQVTM and ANQGSEA. Trimming pared 8 bases from V and 4 bases from J, leaving 19 bases between. This CDR3 has 14 residues. Concerning this clone itself: Its antigen is undetermined.

V gene TRBV29-1 combines with J gene TRBJ2-3, with D perhaps given as TRBD1 or TRBD2 (5 bases each). This TCR derives from a man aged 25-40 years in good health. Material: naive CD8+ T cells sorted from blood. In nucleotides, the CDR3 is TGCAGCTTTTATCCGGGGCTTACTCCAGATACGCAGTATTTT. Translation: CSFYPGLTPDTQYF.